This record looks at one TCR beta chain sequence and its context. The V gene's germline CDR1 is GTSNPN and CDR2 SVGIG (reference sequence). This CDR3 comprises 12 residues. V lost 2 bases and J lost 8; bases outside the gene matches: 2. Unique molecular identifiers were incorporated into the prepared TCRbeta library. In TCRdb, the PCR reads were re-called with MiXCR into one record per CDR3 protein. The data hold about 360,000 distinct CDR3 sequences, with about an eighth observed a single time. The sample is drawn from a study of T-cell reconstitution after alpha-beta-depleted transplantation in children.

This clonotype was sampled from a human donor who donated a stem cell graft to a child with Fanconi anemia. The source was PBMCs, collected from the stem cell graft. The chain recombines TRBV30 with TRBJ2-1; 8 bases match TRBD1. The CDR3 reads CAWSTTGDEQFF. CDR3 DNA sequence: TGTGCCTGGAGTACGACAGGGGATGAGCAGTTCTTC.